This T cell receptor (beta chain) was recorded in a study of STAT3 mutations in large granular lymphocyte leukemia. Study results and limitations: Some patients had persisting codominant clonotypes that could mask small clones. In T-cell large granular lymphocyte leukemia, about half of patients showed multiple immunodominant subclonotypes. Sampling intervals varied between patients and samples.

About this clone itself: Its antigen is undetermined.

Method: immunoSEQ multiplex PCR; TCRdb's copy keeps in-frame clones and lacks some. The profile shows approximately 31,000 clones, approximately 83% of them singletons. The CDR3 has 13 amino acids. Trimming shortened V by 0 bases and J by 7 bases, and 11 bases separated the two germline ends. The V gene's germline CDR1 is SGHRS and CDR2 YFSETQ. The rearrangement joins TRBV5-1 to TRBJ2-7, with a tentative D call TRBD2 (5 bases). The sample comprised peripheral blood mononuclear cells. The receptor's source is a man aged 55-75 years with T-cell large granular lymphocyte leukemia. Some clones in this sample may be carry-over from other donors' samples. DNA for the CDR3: TGCGCCAGCAGCTTGGGTACGGGCGGGGAGCAGTACTTC. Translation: CASSLGTGGEQYF. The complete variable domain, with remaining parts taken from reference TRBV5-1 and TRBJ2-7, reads KAGVTQTPRYLIKTRGQQVTLSCSPISGHRSVSWYQQTPGQGLQFLFEYFSETQRNKGNFPGRFSGRQFSNSRSEMNVSTLELGDSALYLCASSLGTGGEQYFGPGTRLTVT.